These 14 T cell receptor beta chains came from one sample sequenced in a study of cytomegalovirus exposure and HLA in healthy donors. The study ran its PCR with 60 Vbeta and 13 Jbeta primers. The data were produced by immunoSEQ multiplex PCR, yet TCRdb's version contains in-frame clones alone and is incomplete. The data contain 250,000 or so clones, over 70% of them singletons. The sample was PBMCs. The receptor source for this set is a woman in her sixties in good health and CMV-seropositive.

This clone was observed a handful of times. The chain employs TRBV10-3 and TRBJ2-7; 8 nucleotides line up with TRBD2. After removal of 7 bases from V and 0 bases from J, the junction contained 29 bases not matched to a gene. Germline CDR1 reads ENHRY; CDR2 reads SYGVKD. This CDR3 comprises 22 residues. CDR3 residues: CAITPGGGGDGFEQRSSYEQYF. The CDR3 bases are TGTGCCATCACCCCCGGGGGGGGCGGGGACGGGTTCGAACAGAGGAGCTCCTACGAGCAGTACTTC.

J is TRBJ1-1 and V is TRBV18, with a weak D call TRBD1 (6 bases). The V end lost 2 bases, the J end lost 2 bases, and 9 bases lay between the germline ends. The CDR3 covers 14 residues. CDR1 and CDR2 (germline): KGHSH, LQKENI. The CDR3 loop is CASSPMTGNTEAFF. CDR3 bases: TGTGCCAGCTCACCAATGACAGGCAACACTGAAGCTTTCTTT.

This rearrangement joins TRBV4-2 to TRBJ2-1; no firm D call. Germline V gene sequence: CDR1 LGHNA, CDR2 YNFKEQ. The CDR3 loop spans 14 amino acids. V was pared by 1 base and J by 7 bases, with 11 bases between. CDR3 loop: CASSQGEILNEQFF. The CDR3 DNA is TGTGCCAGCAGCCAAGGAGAAATTTTGAATGAGCAGTTCTTC.

The chain recombines TRBV30 with TRBJ1-1; tentative D call: TRBD1 (5 bases). Germline V gene lookup returns CDR1 GTSNPN and CDR2 SVGIG (reference sequence). The V gene lost 0 bases and the J gene lost 8 bases, with 16 bases spanning the gap. CDR3 length: 14 residues. The CDR3 sequence: CAWSVGIGVSEAFF. The CDR3 nucleotides are TGTGCCTGGAGTGTAGGCATAGGGGTAAGCGAAGCTTTCTTT.

This chain uses TRBV5-1 with TRBJ2-7, with 8 nucleotides matching TRBD1. CDR1 and CDR2 (germline): SGHRS, YFSETQ. This CDR3 is 15 amino acids long. V lost 0 bases and J lost 4; bases outside the gene matches: 6. CDR3 in DNA: TGCGCCAGCAGCTTGGGGGACAGGTTGGGATACGAGCAGTACTTC. This gives the protein CASSLGDRLGYEQYF.

The J gene is TRBJ2-3, the V gene TRBV7-6, with 9 bases that match TRBD2. The CDR3 covers 18 residues. Germline CDR1 is SGHVS and CDR2 is FNYEAQ. V was clipped by 1 base and J by 2 bases; unmatched bases: 10. In nucleotides, the CDR3 is TGTGCCAGCAGCTTAGAGGGGGGACTAGCAAGGAACACAGATACGCAGTATTTT. Protein product: CASSLEGGLARNTDTQYF. Using reference TRBV7-6 and TRBJ2-3 for the parts outside the CDR3, the full variable domain is GAGVSQSPRYKVTKRGQDVALRCDPISGHVSLYWYRQALGQGPEFLTYFNYEAQQDKSGLPNDRFSAERPEGSISTLTIQRTEQRDSAMYRCASSLEGGLARNTDTQYFGPGTRLTVL.

The J gene is TRBJ2-3, the V gene TRBV10-3; no definite D call. The CDR3 has 14 amino acids. With 8 bases removed from V and 3 bases from J, the gap between germline ends came to 15 bases. Germline lookup yields CDR1 ENHRY and CDR2 SYGVKD. In DNA form, the CDR3 reads TGTGCCATCGGAGCCGTACAAAAAACAGATACGCAGTATTTT. Its protein product is CAIGAVQKTDTQYF.

This rearrangement joins TRBV5-4 to TRBJ2-7; 7 nucleotides align to TRBD2. The CDR3 loop spans 16 amino acids. CDR1 is SGHNT, CDR2 YYREEE, per germline (reference sequence). The V and J ends lost 7 bases and 2 bases, in that order; junction bases with no gene match: 15. DNA for the CDR3: TGTGCCAGCGGCAGAGGAGGCGGGAGATTACCCTACGAGCAGTACTTC. Its translation is CASGRGGGRLPYEQYF.

This clone was counted a single time. The chain joins TRBV4-2 to TRBJ1-2, with 8 positions matching TRBD1. Germline-derived CDR1 and CDR2 are LGHNA and YNFKEQ. The V and J ends lost 4 bases and 2 bases, in that order; junction bases with no gene match: 6. The CDR3 length is 15 residues. The CDR3, as DNA: TGTGCCAGCAGCCGTCCCGGACAGGGCAACTATGGCTACACCTTC. Amino acid sequence: CASSRPGQGNYGYTF.

The chain is built from TRBV6-6 and TRBJ2-3, with D perhaps matching TRBD1 (6 bases). CDR1 is MNHNY and CDR2 is SVGAGI in the germline V gene (reference sequence). The CDR3 extends over 14 amino acids. V was clipped by 8 bases and J by 2 bases, with 14 bases between them. The CDR3 DNA follows: TGTGCCAGCTTCCCGGGACATTACACAGATACGCAGTATTTT. As protein: CASFPGHYTDTQYF.

The chain recombines TRBV9 with TRBJ1-4, with 9 bases that match TRBD1. V trimming: 3 bases; J trimming: 8 bases; junction bases outside the gene matches: 2. Germline V CDR1 and CDR2: SGDLS, YYNGEE. The CDR3 spans 13 residues. The CDR3, as DNA: TGTGCCAGCAGCGAAGGGACAGGGGAAAAACTGTTTTTT. Amino acids: CASSEGTGEKLFF.

The chain has TRBV21-1 and TRBJ2-7; the listed D gene, TRBD2, was not tested against the DNA. TRBV21-1 has pseudogene status. This CDR3 region has 21 residues. CDR3 region: CASSKRDPYTSIRERDYEQYF. In DNA, the CDR3 is TGTGCCAGCAGCAAAAGAGACCCTTATACAAGCATTCGGGAGCGCGACTACGAGCAGTACTTC.

The chain has TRBV2 and TRBJ1-5; D call uncertain. This CDR3 is 15 amino acids long. The germline V gene encodes CDR1 SNHLY and CDR2 FYNNEI. V shed 4 bases and J shed 3 bases, with 13 bases lying between them. The CDR3 DNA reads TGTGCCAGCAGTGGGGCGGGGTGGGACAATCAGCCCCAGCATTTT. This codes for CASSGAGWDNQPQHF. Filled out from reference TRBV2 and TRBJ1-5, the complete variable domain reads EPEVTQTPSHQVTQMGQEVILRCVPISNHLYFYWYRQILGQKVEFLVSFYNNEISEKSEIFDDQFSVERPDGSNFTLKIRSTKLEDSAMYFCASSGAGWDNQPQHFGDGTRLSIL.

The genes are TRBV14 and TRBJ2-4; 9 bases line up with TRBD1. CDR1 is SGHDN and CDR2 is FVKESK in the germline V gene. The CDR3 is made up of 14 amino acids. J lost 4 bases, V lost 4 bases, and 2 bases had no gene match. CDR3 sequence (DNA): TGTGCCAGCAGCCTGGGACAGGGAAAAAACATTCAGTACTTC. It is translated as CASSLGQGKNIQYF. Based on the CDR3 plus reference TRBV14 and TRBJ2-4, the full variable domain is EAGVTQFPSHSVIEKGQTVTLRCDPISGHDNLYWYRRVMGKEIKFLLHFVKESKQDESGMPNNRFLAERTGGTYSTLKVQPAELEDSGVYFCASSLGQGKNIQYFGAGTRLSVL.